A single T cell receptor beta chain is shown here with its context. How the authors handled the data: Cell counts per sample came from amplifying reference gene primers. The protocol was immunoSEQ multiplex PCR, while the TCRdb copy is restricted to in-frame clones and leaves out a portion. Clonal size and the V and J genes are those of that table, whereas D and trimming came from the DNA. The sample has some 490,000 clones, more than 85% seen once. The V end was cut by 4 bases, the J end by 4 bases, with 14 bases between. The CDR3 runs 14 residues. Germline V gene data show CDR1 as SGHNT and CDR2 as YYREEE (reference sequence). This entry comes from a study of blood T cell repertoires in COVID-19. Overall study context: Sample material is recorded as cDNA or gDNA derived from T cells, B-cell-depleted T cells, or PBMCs.

The gene calls are TRBV5-4 and TRBJ1-1; D is uncertain. The source is a woman aged 60-70 years who had recovered from COVID-19. Sequenced input: PBMCs or T cells enriched from blood (not recorded which). The CDR3 is CASSKDSLATEAFF. Here the CDR3 DNA reads TGTGCCAGCAGCAAGGACTCCCTTGCCACTGAAGCTTTCTTT.